The 8 T cell receptor beta chains reported below all come from one sample, sequenced in a study of chronic HIV infection and antiretroviral therapy. In TCRdb, the 5' RACE reads were re-called with MiXCR into one record per CDR3 protein. The data hold around 30,000 distinct CDR3 sequences, with 7.5% to 10% observed a single time. The sample was peripheral blood. The receptors derive from an adult who had HIV and had not received antiretroviral therapy, or was an uninfected healthy control (not recorded which).

This clonotype was seen ten or more times. V gene TRBV20-1 combines with J gene TRBJ2-1; 7 nucleotides match TRBD1. Germline V gives CDR1 DFQATT, CDR2 SNEGSKA (reference sequence). The CDR3 length is 13 residues. With V trimmed by 4 bases and J by 7 bases, 7 bases remained unmatched. The chain's CDR3 is CSANNQQGNEQFF. The CDR3, as DNA: TGCAGTGCTAACAATCAACAGGGGAATGAGCAGTTCTTC.

The rearrangement joins TRBV10-3 to TRBJ2-3; the D is unclear. Looked up from germline, CDR1 is ENHRY and CDR2 is SYGVKD. CDR3 length: 12 residues. Trimming left V 2 bases short and J 6 bases short, with 6 bases between. The CDR3 spells CAISETSDTQYF. The CDR3 DNA follows: TGTGCCATCAGTGAGACCTCGGATACGCAGTATTTT.

This clonotype was detected many times. V is TRBV12-3 or TRBV12-4 and J is TRBJ2-7; TRBD2 agrees at 10 bases. CDR3 length equals 15 residues. Trimming at V came to 6 bases and at J to 2 bases, leaving 7 bases not matched to a gene. The CDR3 sequence: CASSRSGRGTYEQYF. The CDR3 region has the DNA TGTGCCAGCAGCCGAAGCGGGAGGGGTACCTACGAGCAGTACTTC.

This clonotype was picked up a small number of times. The chain recombines TRBV6-6 with TRBJ2-2; 9 bases align to TRBD1. With V trimmed by 6 bases and J by 4 bases, 3 bases remained unmatched. Germline V gives CDR1 MNHNY, CDR2 SVGAGI (reference sequence). The CDR3 extends over 14 amino acids. This CDR3 is CASRQGARTGELFF. In nucleotides, the CDR3 is TGTGCCAGCAGACAGGGGGCGCGCACCGGGGAGCTGTTTTTT.

The rearrangement joins TRBV30 to TRBJ2-7; D is perhaps TRBD2 (7 bases). The CDR3 consists of 12 residues. Germline V CDR1 and CDR2: GTSNPN, SVGIG (reference sequence). V was trimmed by 0 bases and J by 6 bases, leaving 9 bases between them. As DNA, the CDR3 is TGTGCCTGGAGTGTAGGGGGGGTCGAGCAGTACTTC. This translates into CAWSVGGVEQYF.

The CDR3 spells CASSSPDRAEDYGYTF. The DNA of the CDR3 is TGTGCCAGCAGCTCACCGGACAGGGCAGAGGACTATGGCTACACCTTC. The J gene is TRBJ1-2, the V gene TRBV7-9, with TRBD1 matching 8 bases. CDR1 is SEHNR, CDR2 FQNEAQ, per germline (reference sequence). The CDR3 is made up of 16 amino acids. The ends lost 4 bases at V and 3 bases at J; junction bases unmatched: 10.

In this sample, this clonotype turned up a few times. The chain couples TRBV5-6 to TRBJ1-2; 9 positions match TRBD1. This CDR3 has 14 amino acids. CDR1 and CDR2 (germline): SGHDT, YYEEEE. The trim removed 4 bases at V and 6 bases at J, leaving 7 bases unmatched. The CDR3 sequence: CASSLGQGANGYTF. DNA of the CDR3: TGTGCCAGCAGCCTGGGACAGGGCGCGAATGGCTACACCTTC.

This clonotype was picked up many times. This chain connects TRBV11-2 to TRBJ2-1; 13 bases agree with TRBD2. The CDR3 length is 18 residues. Losses at the gene ends were 4 bases for V and 0 bases for J; bases not matched to a gene: 6. The germline V gene has CDR1 SGHAT and CDR2 FQNNGV. In DNA form, the CDR3 reads TGTGCCAGCAGCTCGGCCGGGACTAGCGGGAACTCCTACAATGAGCAGTTCTTC. Translating gives CASSSAGTSGNSYNEQFF.